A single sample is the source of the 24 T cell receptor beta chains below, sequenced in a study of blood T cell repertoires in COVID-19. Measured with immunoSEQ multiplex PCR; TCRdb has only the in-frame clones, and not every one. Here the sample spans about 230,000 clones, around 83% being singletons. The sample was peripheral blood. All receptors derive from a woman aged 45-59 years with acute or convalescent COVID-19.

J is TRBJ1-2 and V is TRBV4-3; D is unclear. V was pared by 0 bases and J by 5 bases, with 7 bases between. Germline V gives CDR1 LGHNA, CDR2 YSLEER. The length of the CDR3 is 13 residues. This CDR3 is CASSQDHVYGYTF. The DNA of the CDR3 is TGCGCCAGCAGCCAAGATCATGTTTATGGCTACACCTTC.

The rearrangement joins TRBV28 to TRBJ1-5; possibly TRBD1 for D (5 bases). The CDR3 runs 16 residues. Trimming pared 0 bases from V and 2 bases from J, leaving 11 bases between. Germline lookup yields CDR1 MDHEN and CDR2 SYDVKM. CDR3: CASSLWRQLGNQPQHF. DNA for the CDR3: TGTGCCAGCAGTTTATGGCGACAGTTAGGCAATCAGCCCCAGCATTTT.

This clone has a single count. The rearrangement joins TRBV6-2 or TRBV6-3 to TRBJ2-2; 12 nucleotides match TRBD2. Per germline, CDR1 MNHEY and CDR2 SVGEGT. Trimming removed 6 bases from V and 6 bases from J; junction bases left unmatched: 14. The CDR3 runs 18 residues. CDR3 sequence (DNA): TGTGCCAGCAGCCCGCTTGCGACTAGCGGGAGTTTCGCCGGGGAGCTGTTTTTT. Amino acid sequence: CASSPLATSGSFAGELFF.

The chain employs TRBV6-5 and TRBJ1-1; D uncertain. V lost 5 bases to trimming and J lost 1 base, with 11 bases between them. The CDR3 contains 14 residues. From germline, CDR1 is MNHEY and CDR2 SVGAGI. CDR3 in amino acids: CASSKNSGNTEAFF. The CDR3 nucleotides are TGTGCCAGCAGTAAGAATTCCGGGAACACTGAAGCTTTCTTT.

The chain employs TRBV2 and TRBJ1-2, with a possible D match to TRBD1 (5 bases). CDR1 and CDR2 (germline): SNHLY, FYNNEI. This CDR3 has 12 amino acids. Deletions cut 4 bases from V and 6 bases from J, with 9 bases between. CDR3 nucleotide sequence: TGTGCCAGCAGTGGGGGCCCAGATGGCTACACCTTC. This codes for CASSGGPDGYTF. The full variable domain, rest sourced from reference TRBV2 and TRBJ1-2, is EPEVTQTPSHQVTQMGQEVILRCVPISNHLYFYWYRQILGQKVEFLVSFYNNEISEKSEIFDDQFSVERPDGSNFTLKIRSTKLEDSAMYFCASSGGPDGYTFGSGTRLTVV.

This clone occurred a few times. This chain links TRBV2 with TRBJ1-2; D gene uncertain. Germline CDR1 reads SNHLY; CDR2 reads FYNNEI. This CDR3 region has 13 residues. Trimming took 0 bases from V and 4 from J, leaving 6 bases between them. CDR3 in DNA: TGTGCCAGCAGTGAAGCGCTCGGCTATGGCTACACCTTC. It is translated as CASSEALGYGYTF.

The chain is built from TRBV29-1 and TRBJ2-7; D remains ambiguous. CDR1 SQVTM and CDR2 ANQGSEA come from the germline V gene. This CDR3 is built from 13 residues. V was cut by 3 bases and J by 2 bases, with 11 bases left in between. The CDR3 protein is CSVDTDKAYEQYF. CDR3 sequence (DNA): TGCAGCGTTGACACCGACAAGGCCTACGAGCAGTACTTC.

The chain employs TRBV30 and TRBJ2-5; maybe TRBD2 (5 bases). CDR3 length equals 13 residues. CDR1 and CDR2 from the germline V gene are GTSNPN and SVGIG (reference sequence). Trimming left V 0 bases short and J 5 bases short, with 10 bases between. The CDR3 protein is CAWSVRGIETQYF. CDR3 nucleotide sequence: TGTGCCTGGAGTGTACGAGGGATTGAGACCCAGTACTTC.

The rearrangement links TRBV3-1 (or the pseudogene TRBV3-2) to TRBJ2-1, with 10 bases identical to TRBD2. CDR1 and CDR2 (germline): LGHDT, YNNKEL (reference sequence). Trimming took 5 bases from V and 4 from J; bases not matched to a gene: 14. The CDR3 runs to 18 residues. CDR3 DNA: TGTGCCAGCAGCTCATATCAGCGGGGGGGGCGACATTACAATGAGCAGTTCTTC. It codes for CASSSYQRGGRHYNEQFF.

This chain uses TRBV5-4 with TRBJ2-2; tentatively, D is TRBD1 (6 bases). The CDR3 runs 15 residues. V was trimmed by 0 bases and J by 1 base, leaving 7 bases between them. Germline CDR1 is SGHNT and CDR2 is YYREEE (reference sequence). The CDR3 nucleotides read TGTGCCAGCAGCTTGGGACAGGTGAACACCGGGGAGCTGTTTTTT. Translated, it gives CASSLGQVNTGELFF.

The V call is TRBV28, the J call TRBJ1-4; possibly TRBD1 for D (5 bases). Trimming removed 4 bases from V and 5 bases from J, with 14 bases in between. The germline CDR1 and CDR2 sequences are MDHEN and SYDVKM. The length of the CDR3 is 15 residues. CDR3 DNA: TGTGCCAGCAGTTCCACTGGACACGCGAATGAAAAACTGTTTTTT. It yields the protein CASSSTGHANEKLFF.

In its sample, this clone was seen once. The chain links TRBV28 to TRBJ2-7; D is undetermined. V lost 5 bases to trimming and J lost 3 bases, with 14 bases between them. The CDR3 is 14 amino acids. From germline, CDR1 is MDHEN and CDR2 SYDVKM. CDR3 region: CASSPSLAVYEQYF. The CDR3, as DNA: TGTGCCAGCAGTCCCTCCCTGGCAGTCTACGAGCAGTACTTC.

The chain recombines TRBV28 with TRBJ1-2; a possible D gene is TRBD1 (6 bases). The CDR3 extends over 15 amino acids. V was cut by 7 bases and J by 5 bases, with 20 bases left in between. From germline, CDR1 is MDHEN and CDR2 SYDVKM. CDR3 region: CASNIQGPGLYGYTF. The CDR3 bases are TGTGCCAGCAACATACAGGGCCCCGGGTTATATGGCTACACCTTC.

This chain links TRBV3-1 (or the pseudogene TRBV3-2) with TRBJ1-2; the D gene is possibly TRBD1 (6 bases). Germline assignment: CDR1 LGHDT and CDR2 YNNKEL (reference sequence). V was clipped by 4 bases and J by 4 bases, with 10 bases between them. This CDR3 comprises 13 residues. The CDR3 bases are TGTGCCAGCAGCCTCGACAGGACCTATGGCTACACCTTC. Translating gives CASSLDRTYGYTF.

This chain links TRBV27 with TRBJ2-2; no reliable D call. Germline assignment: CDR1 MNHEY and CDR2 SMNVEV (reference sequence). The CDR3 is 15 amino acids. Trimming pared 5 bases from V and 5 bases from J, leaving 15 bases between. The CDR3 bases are TGTGCCAGCAGTGTGGTAGAGGCTCATACCGGGGAGCTGTTTTTT. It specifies CASSVVEAHTGELFF.

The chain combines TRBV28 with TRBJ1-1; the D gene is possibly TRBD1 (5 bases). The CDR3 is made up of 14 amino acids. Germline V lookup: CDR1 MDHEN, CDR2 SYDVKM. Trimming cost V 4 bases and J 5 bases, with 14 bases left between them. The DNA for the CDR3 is TGTGCCAGCAGTTCCGGGACCGGAGGGACTGAAGCTTTCTTT. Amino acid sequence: CASSSGTGGTEAFF.

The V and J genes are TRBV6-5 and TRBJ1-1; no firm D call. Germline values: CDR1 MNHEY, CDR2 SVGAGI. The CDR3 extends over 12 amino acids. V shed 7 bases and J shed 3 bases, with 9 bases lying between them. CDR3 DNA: TGTGCCAGCACCCTCAAGCACACTGAAGCTTTCTTT. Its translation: CASTLKHTEAFF.

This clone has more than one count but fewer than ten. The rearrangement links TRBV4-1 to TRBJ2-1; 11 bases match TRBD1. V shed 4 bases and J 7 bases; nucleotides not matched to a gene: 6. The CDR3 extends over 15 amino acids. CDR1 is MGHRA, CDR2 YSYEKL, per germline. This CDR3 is CASSLDRGPGNEQFF. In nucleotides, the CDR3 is TGCGCCAGCAGCCTGGACAGGGGGCCGGGGAATGAGCAGTTCTTC.

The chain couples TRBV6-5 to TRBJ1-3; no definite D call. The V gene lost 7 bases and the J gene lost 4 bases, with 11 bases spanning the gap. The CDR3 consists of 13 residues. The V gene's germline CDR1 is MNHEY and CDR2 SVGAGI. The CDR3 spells CASKYRAGNTIYF. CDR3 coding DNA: TGTGCCAGCAAATACCGTGCGGGAAACACCATATATTTT.

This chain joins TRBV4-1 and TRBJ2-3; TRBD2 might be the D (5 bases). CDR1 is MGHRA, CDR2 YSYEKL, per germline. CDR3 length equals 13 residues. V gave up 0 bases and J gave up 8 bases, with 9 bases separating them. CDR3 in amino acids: CASSQDRTVTQYF. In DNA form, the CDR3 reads TGCGCCAGCAGCCAAGATAGGACTGTTACGCAGTATTTT.

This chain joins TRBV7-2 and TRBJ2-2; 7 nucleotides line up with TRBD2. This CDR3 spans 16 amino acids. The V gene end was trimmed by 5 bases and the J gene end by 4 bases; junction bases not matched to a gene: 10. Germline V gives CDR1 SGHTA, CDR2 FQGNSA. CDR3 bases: TGTGCCAGCAGCCACGATAGGTCGGGAGGCACCGGGGAGCTGTTTTTT. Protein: CASSHDRSGGTGELFF.

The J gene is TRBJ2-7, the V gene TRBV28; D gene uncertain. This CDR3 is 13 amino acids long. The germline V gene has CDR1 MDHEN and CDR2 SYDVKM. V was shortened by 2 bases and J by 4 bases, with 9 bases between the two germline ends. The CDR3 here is CASSLTARYEQYF. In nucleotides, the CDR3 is TGTGCCAGCAGTTTAACTGCCAGGTACGAGCAGTACTTC.

CDR3 loop: CASSLRGLANEQFF. In nucleotides, the CDR3 is TGTGCCAGCAGTTTGAGAGGGCTTGCCAATGAGCAGTTCTTC. The chain recombines TRBV27 with TRBJ2-1; D might be TRBD2 (5 bases). With 3 bases removed from V and 6 bases from J, the gap between germline ends came to 12 bases. Per the germline V gene, CDR1 is MNHEY and CDR2 is SMNVEV (reference sequence). The CDR3 is made up of 14 amino acids.

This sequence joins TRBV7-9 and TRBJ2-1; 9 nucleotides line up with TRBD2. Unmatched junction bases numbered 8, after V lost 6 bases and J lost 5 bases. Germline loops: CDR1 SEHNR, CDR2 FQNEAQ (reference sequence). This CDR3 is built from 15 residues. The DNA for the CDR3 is TGTGCCAGCAGTGTAGCGGGAGTAGGGAACAATGAGCAGTTCTTC. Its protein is CASSVAGVGNNEQFF.